The source of this T cell receptor (beta chain) is a study of OX40 agonist ivuxolimab in advanced cancers. Findings of the study overall: There were, on average, more expanded clones in CD8+ T cells than in CD4+. Low normalized T-cell clonal expansion also characterized some of the nonresponders.

Repertoires were generated with immunoSEQ multiplex PCR, while TCRdb's copy carries only in-frame clones and drops some. Among approximately 89,000 clones listed, approximately 91% were seen once. With regard to this clone: Antigen specificity is unknown.

The CDR3 totals 16 residues. Germline assignment: CDR1 SGHKS and CDR2 YYEKEE (reference sequence). J gave up 6 bases and V 3 bases, and 11 bases lay outside the gene matches. The rearrangement links TRBV5-5 to TRBJ1-4; 7 nucleotides match TRBD1. Source: CD4+ or CD8+ T cells sorted from blood, taken in a trial of the OX40 agonist ivuxolimab. The sequence came from an adult with an advanced solid tumor such as melanoma, head and neck, liver or kidney cancer. The CDR3 bases are TGTGCCAGCAGCTCCAAAGTACAGGGGATCGATGAAAAACTGTTTTTT. Translation gives CASSSKVQGIDEKLFF.